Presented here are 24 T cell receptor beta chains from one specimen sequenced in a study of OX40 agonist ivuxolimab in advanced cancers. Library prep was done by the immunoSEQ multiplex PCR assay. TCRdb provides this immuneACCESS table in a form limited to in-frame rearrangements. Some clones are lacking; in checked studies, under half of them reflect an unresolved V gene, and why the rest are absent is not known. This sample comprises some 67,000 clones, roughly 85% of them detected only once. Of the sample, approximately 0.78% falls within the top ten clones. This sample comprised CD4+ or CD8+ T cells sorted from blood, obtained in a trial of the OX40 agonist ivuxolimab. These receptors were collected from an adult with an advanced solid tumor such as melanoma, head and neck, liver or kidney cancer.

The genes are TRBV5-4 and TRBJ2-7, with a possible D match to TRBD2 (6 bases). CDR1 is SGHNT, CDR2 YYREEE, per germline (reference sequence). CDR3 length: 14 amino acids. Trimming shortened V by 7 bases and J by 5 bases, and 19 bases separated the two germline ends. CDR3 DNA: TGTGCCAGCGGAACCTGGCTAGCGAAGGACGAGCAGTACTTC. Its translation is CASGTWLAKDEQYF.

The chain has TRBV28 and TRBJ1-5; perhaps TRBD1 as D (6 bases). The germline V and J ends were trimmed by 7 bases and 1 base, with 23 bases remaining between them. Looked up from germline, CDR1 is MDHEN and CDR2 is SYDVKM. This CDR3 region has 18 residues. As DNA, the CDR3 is TGTGCCAGCAACTCGCCCAAGGGGGGCGGGCAAAGCAATCAGCCCCAGCATTTT. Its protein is CASNSPKGGGQSNQPQHF.

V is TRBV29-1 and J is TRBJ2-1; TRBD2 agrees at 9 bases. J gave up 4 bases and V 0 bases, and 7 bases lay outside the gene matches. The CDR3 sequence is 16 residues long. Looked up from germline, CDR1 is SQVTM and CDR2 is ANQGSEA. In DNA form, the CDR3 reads TGCAGCGTTGAAGATTTGGCGGGAGGGGGGTACAATGAGCAGTTCTTC. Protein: CSVEDLAGGGYNEQFF.

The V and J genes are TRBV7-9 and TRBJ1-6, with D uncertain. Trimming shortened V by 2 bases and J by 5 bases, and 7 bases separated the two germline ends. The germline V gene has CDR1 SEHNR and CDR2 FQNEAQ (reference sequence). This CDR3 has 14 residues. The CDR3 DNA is TGTGCCAGCAGCTTAACCGGAAATAATTCACCCCTCCACTTT. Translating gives CASSLTGNNSPLHF.

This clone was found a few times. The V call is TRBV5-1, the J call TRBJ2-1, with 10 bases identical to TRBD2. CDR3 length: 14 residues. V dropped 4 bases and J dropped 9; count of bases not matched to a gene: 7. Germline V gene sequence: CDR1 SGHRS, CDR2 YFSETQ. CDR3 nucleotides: TGCGCCAGCAGCGGACTAGCGGACCCTCTTGAGCAGTTCTTC. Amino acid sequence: CASSGLADPLEQFF.

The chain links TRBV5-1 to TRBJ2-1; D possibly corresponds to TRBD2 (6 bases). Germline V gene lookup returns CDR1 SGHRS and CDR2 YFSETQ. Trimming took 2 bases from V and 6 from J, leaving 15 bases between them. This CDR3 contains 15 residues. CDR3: CASSLQGPTSNEQFF. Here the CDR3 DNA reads TGCGCCAGCAGCTTACAAGGGCCGACTAGCAATGAGCAGTTCTTC.

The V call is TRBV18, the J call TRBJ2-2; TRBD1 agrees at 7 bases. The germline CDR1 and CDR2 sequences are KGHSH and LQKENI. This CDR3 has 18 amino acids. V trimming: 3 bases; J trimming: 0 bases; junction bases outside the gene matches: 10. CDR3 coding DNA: TGTGCCAGCTCACCCTTCACCCTAACAGGGGCGAACACCGGGGAGCTGTTTTTT. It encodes CASSPFTLTGANTGELFF.

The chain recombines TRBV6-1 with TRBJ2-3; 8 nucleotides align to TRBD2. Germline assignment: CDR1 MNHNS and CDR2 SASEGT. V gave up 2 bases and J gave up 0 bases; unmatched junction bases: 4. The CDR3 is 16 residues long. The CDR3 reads CASSERGGESTDTQYF. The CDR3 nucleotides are TGTGCCAGCAGTGAACGGGGGGGGGAAAGCACAGATACGCAGTATTTT.

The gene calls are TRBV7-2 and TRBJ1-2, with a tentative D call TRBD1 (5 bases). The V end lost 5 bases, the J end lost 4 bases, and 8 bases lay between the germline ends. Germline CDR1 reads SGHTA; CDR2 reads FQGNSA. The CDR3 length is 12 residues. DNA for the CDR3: TGTGCCAGCAGCCCGGGACCCTATGGCTACACCTTC. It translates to CASSPGPYGYTF.

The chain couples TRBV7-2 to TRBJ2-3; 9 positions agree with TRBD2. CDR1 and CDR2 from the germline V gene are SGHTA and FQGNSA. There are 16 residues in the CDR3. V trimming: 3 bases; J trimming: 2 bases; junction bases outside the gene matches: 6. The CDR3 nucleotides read TGTGCCAGCAGCTTTTTGGGGACTAGCCTCACAGATACGCAGTATTTT. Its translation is CASSFLGTSLTDTQYF.

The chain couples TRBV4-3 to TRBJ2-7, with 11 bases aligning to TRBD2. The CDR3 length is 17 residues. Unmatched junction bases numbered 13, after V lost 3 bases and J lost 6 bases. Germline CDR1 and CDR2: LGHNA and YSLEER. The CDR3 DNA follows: TGCGCCAGCAGCCAGGCAGTAGGACTAGCGGGTCCCGCCGAGCAGTACTTC. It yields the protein CASSQAVGLAGPAEQYF.

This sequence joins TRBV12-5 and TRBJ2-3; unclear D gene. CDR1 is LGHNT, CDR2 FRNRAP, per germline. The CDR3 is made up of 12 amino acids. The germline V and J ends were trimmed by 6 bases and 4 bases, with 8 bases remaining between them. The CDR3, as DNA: TGTGCTAGTGGCCCACGCGCAGATACGCAGTATTTT. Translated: CASGPRADTQYF.

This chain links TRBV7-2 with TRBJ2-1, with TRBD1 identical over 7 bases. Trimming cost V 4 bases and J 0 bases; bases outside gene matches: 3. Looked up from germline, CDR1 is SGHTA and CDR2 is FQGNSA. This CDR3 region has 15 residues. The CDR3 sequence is CASSYDRASYNEQFF. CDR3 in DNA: TGTGCCAGCAGCTACGACAGGGCCTCCTACAATGAGCAGTTCTTC.

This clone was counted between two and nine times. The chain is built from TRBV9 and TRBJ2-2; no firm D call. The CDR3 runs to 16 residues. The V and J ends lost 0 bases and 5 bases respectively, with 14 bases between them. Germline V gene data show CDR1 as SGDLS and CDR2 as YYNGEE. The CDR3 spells CASSVASLGRTGELFF. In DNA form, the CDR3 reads TGTGCCAGCAGCGTAGCTTCCCTAGGAAGGACCGGGGAGCTGTTTTTT.

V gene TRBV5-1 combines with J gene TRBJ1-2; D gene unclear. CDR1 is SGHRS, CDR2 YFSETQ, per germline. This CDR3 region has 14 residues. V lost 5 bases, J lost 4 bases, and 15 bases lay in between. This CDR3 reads CASRFGEGGYGYTF. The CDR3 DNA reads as TGCGCCAGCAGGTTTGGCGAGGGAGGCTATGGCTACACCTTC. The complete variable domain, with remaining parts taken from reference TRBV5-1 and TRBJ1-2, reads KAGVTQTPRYLIKTRGQQVTLSCSPISGHRSVSWYQQTPGQGLQFLFEYFSETQRNKGNFPGRFSGRQFSNSRSEMNVSTLELGDSALYLCASRFGEGGYGYTFGSGTRLTVV.

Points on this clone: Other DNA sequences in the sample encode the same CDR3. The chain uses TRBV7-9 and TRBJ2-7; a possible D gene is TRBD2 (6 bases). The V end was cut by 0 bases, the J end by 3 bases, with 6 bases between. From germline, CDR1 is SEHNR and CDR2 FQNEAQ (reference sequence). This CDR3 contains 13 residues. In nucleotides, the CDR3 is TGTGCCAGCAGCTTAGCGGGGGGCTACGAGCAGTACTTC. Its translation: CASSLAGGYEQYF.

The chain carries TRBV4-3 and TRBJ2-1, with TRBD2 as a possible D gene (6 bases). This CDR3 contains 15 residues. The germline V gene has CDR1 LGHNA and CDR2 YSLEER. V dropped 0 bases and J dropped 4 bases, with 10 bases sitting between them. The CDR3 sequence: CASSQETRGYNEQFF. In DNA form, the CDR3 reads TGCGCCAGCAGCCAAGAGACTAGGGGTTACAATGAGCAGTTCTTC.

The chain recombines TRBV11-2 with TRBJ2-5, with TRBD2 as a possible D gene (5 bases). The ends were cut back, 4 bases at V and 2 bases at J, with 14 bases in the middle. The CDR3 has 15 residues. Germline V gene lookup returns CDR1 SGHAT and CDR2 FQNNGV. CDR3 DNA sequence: TGTGCCAGCAGCTCCTCGGGGATTGGGCAAGAGACCCAGTACTTC. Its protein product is CASSSSGIGQETQYF.

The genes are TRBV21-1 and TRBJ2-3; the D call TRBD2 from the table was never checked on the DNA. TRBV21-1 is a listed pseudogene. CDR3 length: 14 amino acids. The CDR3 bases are TGTGCCAGCAGCAAAGTCGCTAACACAGATACGCAGTATTTT. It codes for CASSKVANTDTQYF.

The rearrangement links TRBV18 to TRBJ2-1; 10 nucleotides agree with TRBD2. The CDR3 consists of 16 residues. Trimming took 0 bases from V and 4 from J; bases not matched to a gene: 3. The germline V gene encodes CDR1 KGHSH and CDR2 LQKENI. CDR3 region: CASSPPGLAPYNEQFF. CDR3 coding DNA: TGTGCCAGCTCACCACCGGGACTAGCGCCGTACAATGAGCAGTTCTTC.

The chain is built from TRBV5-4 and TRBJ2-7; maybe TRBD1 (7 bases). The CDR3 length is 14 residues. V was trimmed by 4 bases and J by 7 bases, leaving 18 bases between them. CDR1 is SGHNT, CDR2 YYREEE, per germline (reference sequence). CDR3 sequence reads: CASSPSGGRREQYF. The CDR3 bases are TGTGCCAGCAGCCCTTCAGGGGGGCGGCGGGAGCAGTACTTC.

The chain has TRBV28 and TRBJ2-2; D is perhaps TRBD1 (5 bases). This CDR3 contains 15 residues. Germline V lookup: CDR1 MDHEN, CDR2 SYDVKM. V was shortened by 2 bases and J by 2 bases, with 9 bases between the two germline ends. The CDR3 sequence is CASSLETANTGELFF. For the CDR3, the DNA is TGTGCCAGCAGTTTAGAGACAGCTAACACCGGGGAGCTGTTTTTT.

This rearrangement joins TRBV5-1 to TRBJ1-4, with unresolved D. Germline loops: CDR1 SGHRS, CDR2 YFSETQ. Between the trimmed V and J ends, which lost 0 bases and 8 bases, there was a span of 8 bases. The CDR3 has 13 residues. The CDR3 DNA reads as TGCGCCAGCAGCTTGGCAGTAGGAGAAAAACTGTTTTTT. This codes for CASSLAVGEKLFF.

The CDR3 nucleotides are TGTGCCAGCAGTTTACGGGGGACAGGGGGAACCGGGGAGCTGTTTTTT. Its translation: CASSLRGTGGTGELFF. This sequence joins TRBV27 and TRBJ2-2; 11 bases map to TRBD1. Looked up from germline, CDR1 is MNHEY and CDR2 is SMNVEV (reference sequence). Trimming at V came to 2 bases and at J to 5 bases, leaving 4 bases not matched to a gene. The CDR3 has 16 amino acids.